This T cell receptor beta chain came from a study of blood T cell repertoires in COVID-19. The CDR3 has 13 amino acids. The germline CDR1 and CDR2 sequences are SQVTM and ANQGSEA. Trimming stripped 4 bases from V and 10 bases from J, with 17 bases between. The repertoire was sequenced with immunoSEQ multiplex PCR; TCRdb's copy has only in-frame clones and lacks some. This sample has under 200,000 clones, with around 80% found just once. This chain uses TRBV29-1 with TRBJ2-1, with D possibly TRBD1 on 6 matching bases. The origin of this receptor is a woman between 55 and 75 years old who had recovered from COVID-19. Sequenced sample: PBMCs or T cells enriched from blood (not recorded which). The CDR3 nucleotides read TGCAGCGTTGTTCTCTGGGGGCTCGACGAGCAGTTCTTC. It codes for CSVVLWGLDEQFF.